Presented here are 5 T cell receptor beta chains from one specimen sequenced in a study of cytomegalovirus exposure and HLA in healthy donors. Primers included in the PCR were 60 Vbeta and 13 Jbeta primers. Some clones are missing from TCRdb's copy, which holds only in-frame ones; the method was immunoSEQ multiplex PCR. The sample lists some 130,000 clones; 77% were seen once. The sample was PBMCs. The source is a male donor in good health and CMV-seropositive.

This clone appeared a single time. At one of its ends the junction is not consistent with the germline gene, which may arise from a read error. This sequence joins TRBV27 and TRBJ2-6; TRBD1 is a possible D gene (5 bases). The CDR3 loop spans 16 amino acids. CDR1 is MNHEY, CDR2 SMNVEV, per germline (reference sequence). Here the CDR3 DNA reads TGTGCCACATTACCGGTCTTCCCCCCTGGGGCCAACGGCCTGACTTTC. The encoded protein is CATLPVFPPGANGLTF.

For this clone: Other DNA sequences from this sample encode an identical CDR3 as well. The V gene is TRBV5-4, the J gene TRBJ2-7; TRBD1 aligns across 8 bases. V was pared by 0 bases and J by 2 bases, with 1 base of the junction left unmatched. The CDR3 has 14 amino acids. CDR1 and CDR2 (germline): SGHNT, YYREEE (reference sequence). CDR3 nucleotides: TGTGCCAGCAGCTTGGACAGGGGGACCTACGAGCAGTACTTC. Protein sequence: CASSLDRGTYEQYF.

The CDR3 sequence: CASSPRETGEAFF. The CDR3, as DNA: TGTGCCAGCTCACCCAGGGAAACAGGTGAAGCTTTCTTT. The chain links TRBV18 to TRBJ1-1, with D maybe TRBD1 (5 bases). The length of the CDR3 is 13 residues. The germline V gene encodes CDR1 KGHSH and CDR2 LQKENI. The ends were cut back, 3 bases at V and 7 bases at J, with 12 bases in the middle.

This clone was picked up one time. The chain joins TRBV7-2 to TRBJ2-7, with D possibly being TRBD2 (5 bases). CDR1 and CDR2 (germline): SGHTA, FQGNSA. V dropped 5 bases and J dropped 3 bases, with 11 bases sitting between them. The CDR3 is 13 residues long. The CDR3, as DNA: TGTGCCAGCAGCCGCGAGGACTTCTACGAGCAGTACTTC. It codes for CASSREDFYEQYF.

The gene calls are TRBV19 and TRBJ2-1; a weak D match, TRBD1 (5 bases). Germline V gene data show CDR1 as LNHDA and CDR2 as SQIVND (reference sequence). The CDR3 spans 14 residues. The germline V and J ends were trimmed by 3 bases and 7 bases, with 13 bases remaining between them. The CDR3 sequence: CASSIRQNRNEQFF. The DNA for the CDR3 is TGTGCCAGTAGTATTAGACAGAACCGGAATGAGCAGTTCTTC. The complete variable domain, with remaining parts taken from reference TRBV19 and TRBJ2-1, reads DGGITQSPKYLFRKEGQNVTLSCEQNLNHDAMYWYRQDPGQGLRLIYYSQIVNDFQKGDIAEGYSVSREKKESFPLTVTSAQKNPTAFYLCASSIRQNRNEQFFGPGTRLTVL.